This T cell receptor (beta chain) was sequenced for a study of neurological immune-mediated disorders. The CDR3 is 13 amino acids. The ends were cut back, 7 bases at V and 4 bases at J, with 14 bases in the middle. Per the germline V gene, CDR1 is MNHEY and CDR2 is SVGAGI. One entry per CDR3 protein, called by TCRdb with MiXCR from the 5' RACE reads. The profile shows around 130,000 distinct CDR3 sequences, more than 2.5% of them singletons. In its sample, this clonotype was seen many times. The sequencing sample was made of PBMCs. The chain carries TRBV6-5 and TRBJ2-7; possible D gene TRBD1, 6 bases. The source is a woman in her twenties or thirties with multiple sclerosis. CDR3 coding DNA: TGTGCCAGCACCGGCACACAGGGTTACGAGCAGTACTTC. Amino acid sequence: CASTGTQGYEQYF.